The clone carrying this T cell receptor (beta chain) was found a few times. The antigen remains undetermined. Via CD45RO/CCR7/CD25/CD127/CD95/CD27, cells of the CD4+ naive, central memory, regulatory and stem cell-like memory subsets were sorted. All of the isolated RNA was reverse transcribed, so expressed TCRB transcripts were sequenced. Here immunoSEQ multiplex PCR was the method, and the copy in TCRdb shows in-frame clones only, minus some. The sample lists about 650,000 clones, approximately 13% occurring once. This sample was taken from a study of beta chain features in type 1 diabetes. Overall study findings and caveats: Any PCR bias toward short templates would affect both groups alike. The naive, central memory and Treg TCRB repertoires looked more alike in patients than they did in healthy donors. For Type 1 diabetes patients, all four CD4+ subsets carried TCRB CDR3s that were moderately but significantly shorter.

This CDR3 comprises 15 residues. Germline trimming cut 3 bases from V and 3 bases from J; bases unmatched to any gene: 4. CDR1 SNHLY and CDR2 FYNNEI come from the germline V gene. The sample comprised naive CD4+ T cells from blood. This sequence was found in a man aged 30-40 years with type 1 diabetes. This chain joins TRBV2 and TRBJ2-1, with 8 bases lining up with TRBD1. In DNA, the CDR3 is TGTGCCAGCAGTGACGACAGGGGAGGCTACAATGAGCAGTTCTTC. It encodes CASSDDRGGYNEQFF.